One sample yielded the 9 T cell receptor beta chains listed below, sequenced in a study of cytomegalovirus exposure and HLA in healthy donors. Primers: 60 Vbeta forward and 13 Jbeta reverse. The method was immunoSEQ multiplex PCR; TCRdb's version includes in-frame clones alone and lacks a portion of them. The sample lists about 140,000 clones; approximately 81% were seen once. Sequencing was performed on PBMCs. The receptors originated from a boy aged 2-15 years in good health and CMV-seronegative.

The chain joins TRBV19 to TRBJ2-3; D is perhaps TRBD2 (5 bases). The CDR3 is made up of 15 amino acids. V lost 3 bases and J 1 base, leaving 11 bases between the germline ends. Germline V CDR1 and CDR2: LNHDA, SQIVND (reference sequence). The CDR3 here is CASSIRLARTDTQYF. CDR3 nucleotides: TGTGCCAGTAGTATTAGGCTAGCTCGCACAGATACGCAGTATTTT.

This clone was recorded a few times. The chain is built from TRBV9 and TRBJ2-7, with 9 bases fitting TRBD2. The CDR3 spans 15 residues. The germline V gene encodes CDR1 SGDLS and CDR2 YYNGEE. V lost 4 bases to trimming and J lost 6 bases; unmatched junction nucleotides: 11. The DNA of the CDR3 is TGTGCCAGCAGCTCCTCCGGGACTAGCATTGGCGAGCAGTACTTC. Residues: CASSSSGTSIGEQYF. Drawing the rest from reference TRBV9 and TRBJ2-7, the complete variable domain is DSGVTQTPKHLITATGQRVTLRCSPRSGDLSVYWYQQSLDQGLQFLIQYYNGEERAKGNILERFSAQQFPDLHSELNLSSLELGDSALYFCASSSSGTSIGEQYFGPGTRLTVT.

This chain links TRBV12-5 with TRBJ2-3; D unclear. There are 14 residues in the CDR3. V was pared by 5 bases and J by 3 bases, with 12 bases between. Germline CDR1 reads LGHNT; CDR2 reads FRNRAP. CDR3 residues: CASGPPVRTDTQYF. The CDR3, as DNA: TGTGCTAGTGGTCCCCCCGTGAGAACAGATACGCAGTATTTT.

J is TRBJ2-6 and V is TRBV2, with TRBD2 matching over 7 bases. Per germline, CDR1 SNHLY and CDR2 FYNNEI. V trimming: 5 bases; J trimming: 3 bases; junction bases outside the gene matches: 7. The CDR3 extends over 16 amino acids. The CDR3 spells CASSMVGGIGANVLTF. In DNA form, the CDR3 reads TGTGCCAGCAGTATGGTCGGGGGGATTGGGGCCAACGTCCTGACTTTC.

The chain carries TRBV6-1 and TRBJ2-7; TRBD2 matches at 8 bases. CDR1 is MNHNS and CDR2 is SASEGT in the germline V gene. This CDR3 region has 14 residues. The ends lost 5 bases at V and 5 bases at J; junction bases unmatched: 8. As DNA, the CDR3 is TGTGCCAGCAGTTCCGGGACTAGAGTCGACGAGCAGTACTTC. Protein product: CASSSGTRVDEQYF.

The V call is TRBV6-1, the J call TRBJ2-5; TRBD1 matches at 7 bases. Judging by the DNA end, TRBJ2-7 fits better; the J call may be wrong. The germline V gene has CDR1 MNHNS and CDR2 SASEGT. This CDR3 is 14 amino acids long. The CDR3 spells CASTKRDSSYEQYF. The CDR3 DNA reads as TGTGCCAGCACTAAAAGGGACAGTTCCTACGAGCAGTACTTC.

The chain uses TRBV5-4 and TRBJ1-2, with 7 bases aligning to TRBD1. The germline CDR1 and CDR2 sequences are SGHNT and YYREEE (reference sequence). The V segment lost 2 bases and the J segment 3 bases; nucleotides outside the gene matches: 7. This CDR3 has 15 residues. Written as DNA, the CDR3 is TGTGCCAGCAGCTTTCCGGGACAGACAGACTATGGCTACACCTTC. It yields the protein CASSFPGQTDYGYTF.

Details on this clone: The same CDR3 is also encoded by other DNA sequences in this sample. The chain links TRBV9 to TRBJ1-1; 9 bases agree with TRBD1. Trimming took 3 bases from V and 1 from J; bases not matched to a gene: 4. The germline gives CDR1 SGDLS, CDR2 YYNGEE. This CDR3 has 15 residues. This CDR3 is CASSGLGQGNTEAFF. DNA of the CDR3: TGTGCCAGCAGCGGGTTGGGACAGGGGAACACTGAAGCTTTCTTT.

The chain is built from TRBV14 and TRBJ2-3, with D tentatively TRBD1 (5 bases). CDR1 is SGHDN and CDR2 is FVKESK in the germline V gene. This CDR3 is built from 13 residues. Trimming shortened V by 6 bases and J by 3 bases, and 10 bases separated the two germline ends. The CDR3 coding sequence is TGTGCCAGCAGTCGGACATTTACAGATACGCAGTATTTT. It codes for CASSRTFTDTQYF.